A single sample gave rise to the 7 T cell receptor beta chains below, sequenced in a study of blood T cell repertoires in COVID-19. TCRdb keeps only in-frame clones here, not all; method: immunoSEQ multiplex PCR. The sample consists of about 87,000 clones, approximately 85% of them appearing once. The specimen was peripheral blood. The receptor set was obtained from a woman of 80 years or more with COVID-19, enrolled during active disease.

V usage is TRBV14 and J usage is TRBJ2-7; tentative D call: TRBD1 (6 bases). V lost 1 base to trimming and J lost 6 bases, with 19 bases between them. The CDR3 is 16 residues long. Per germline, CDR1 SGHDN and CDR2 FVKESK. The CDR3 DNA sequence: TGTGCCAGCAGCCAAGGATTCGGCTGGGGGCAGGGCGAGCAGTACTTC. Protein product: CASSQGFGWGQGEQYF. Supplemented by reference TRBV14 and TRBJ2-7, the full variable domain reads EAGVTQFPSHSVIEKGQTVTLRCDPISGHDNLYWYRRVMGKEIKFLLHFVKESKQDESGMPNNRFLAERTGGTYSTLKVQPAELEDSGVYFCASSQGFGWGQGEQYFGPGTRLTVT.

V is TRBV2 and J is TRBJ1-1; 7 bases are shared with TRBD1. Germline V CDR1 and CDR2: SNHLY, FYNNEI. The V segment lost 2 bases and the J segment 4 bases; nucleotides outside the gene matches: 4. The CDR3 extends over 14 amino acids. CDR3 sequence reads: CASSENRGITEAFF. In DNA, the CDR3 is TGTGCCAGCAGTGAAAACAGGGGCATCACTGAAGCTTTCTTT.

The chain carries TRBV6-5 and TRBJ2-7; D may be TRBD2 (6 bases). The V and J ends lost 7 bases and 3 bases respectively, with 16 bases between them. Germline CDR1 and CDR2: MNHEY and SVGAGI. The CDR3 spans 14 residues. The CDR3, as DNA: TGTGCCAGCACGCGGGGTAGCGGAATCTACGAGCAGTACTTC. It is translated as CASTRGSGIYEQYF.

The chain couples TRBV28 to TRBJ2-7, with D possibly matching TRBD1 (8 bases). Germline-derived CDR1 and CDR2 are MDHEN and SYDVKM. The CDR3 totals 16 residues. V shed 5 bases and J shed 1 base, with 18 bases lying between them. The CDR3, as DNA: TGTGCCAGCAGTCGGTGGACAGGGCGGGGGTCCTACGAGCAGTACTTC. Translated: CASSRWTGRGSYEQYF.

This rearrangement joins TRBV2 to TRBJ1-2, with TRBD1 as a possible D gene (5 bases). CDR1 and CDR2 (germline): SNHLY, FYNNEI. There are 13 residues in the CDR3. V was cut by 4 bases and J by 7 bases, with 13 bases left in between. CDR3 residues: CASSVTGEAGYTF. DNA for the CDR3: TGTGCCAGCAGTGTCACGGGGGAGGCTGGCTACACCTTC.

The rearrangement uses TRBV10-3 and TRBJ2-1, with 7 positions matching TRBD1. CDR1 is ENHRY and CDR2 is SYGVKD in the germline V gene. The CDR3 has 17 amino acids. V lost 4 bases and J lost 2; bases outside the gene matches: 11. CDR3 DNA: TGTGCCATCAGTGTTTCGGCCGGGACAGTCCCCTACAATGAGCAGTTCTTC. This translates into CAISVSAGTVPYNEQFF.

The rearrangement uses TRBV7-8 and TRBJ1-2; 7 bases match TRBD1. V lost 5 bases to trimming and J lost 8 bases; unmatched junction nucleotides: 11. Germline V gene lookup returns CDR1 SGHVS and CDR2 FQNEAQ. The CDR3 is made up of 14 amino acids. The CDR3 DNA is TGTGCCAGCAGCGCAAGACAGGGTCGGTGGGGCTACACCTTC. It specifies CASSARQGRWGYTF.